The sequence of this TCR beta chain was determined in a study of T cells after yellow fever vaccination. Study-wide context: Fractions of limited cellularity were prepared by means of SMART-Seq v4 Ultra Low Input.

Study-wide points: The secondary response was weaker but peaked faster, day 5 versus 15. Most primary-vaccination clones reappeared after the booster (about 96% CD4, approximately 88% CD8). Abundant clonotypes from the bulk population could have been carried over as contaminants into FACS-sorted repertoires.

As regards this clonotype: Its antigen is as yet unknown.

Via MiXCR, TCRdb re-called the 5' RACE reads, giving one row per CDR3 protein. Of 450,000 to 650,000 distinct CDR3 sequences detected, about a fifth appear once; the ten largest clones hold roughly 16%. The receptor's source is a young man who received the YFV17D yellow fever vaccine. This specimen consisted of PBMCs, obtained roughly 20 days after the first yellow fever vaccination.

The CDR3: CASSLQGEDGYTF. The CDR3, as DNA: TGTGCCAGCAGCCTACAGGGGGAAGATGGCTACACCTTC. The chain uses TRBV7-3 and TRBJ1-2; 8 bases fit TRBD1. The germline V gene has CDR1 SGHTA and CDR2 FQGTGA. CDR3 length equals 13 residues. Trimming took 5 bases from V and 6 from J; bases not matched to a gene: 5.